This T cell receptor (beta chain) was recorded in a study of T cells in Graves' hyperthyroidism and ophthalmopathy. Ophthalmopathy patients all had a Clinical Activity Score of at least 3, a NOSPECS grade of at least 4 and disease under 3 months old. Amplified regions were TCR beta CDR3 sequences from RNA transcripts. The HTBI primer set served for first-round RT-PCR of the TCR CDR3. In TCRdb, the multiplex PCR reads were re-called with MiXCR into one record per CDR3 protein. The table shows a few hundred thousand distinct CDR3 sequences, with 15% to 20% occurring only once. This clonotype has only a few counts. In germline, CDR1 is SGHRS, CDR2 YFSETQ. Trimming pared 2 bases from V and 3 bases from J, leaving 17 bases between. The CDR3 runs 16 residues.

Sample: blood. This receptor was obtained from a woman under 30 with Graves' ophthalmopathy. V and J are TRBV5-1 and TRBJ2-5, with D perhaps matching TRBD1 (6 bases). The chain's CDR3 is CASSFSLGRGEETQYF. DNA for the CDR3: TGCGCCAGCAGCTTCTCGCTCGGCAGGGGAGAAGAGACCCAGTACTTC.